This TCR beta chain was captured in a study of CD8 T cells in ankylosing spondylitis. Study conclusions and caveats: There was a TCR beta motif, made of eight highly homologous variants, that appeared characteristic of ankylosing spondylitis blood.

This clonotype has at least ten counts. As yet, its antigen is unknown. Germline CDR1 and CDR2: MNHNY and SVGAGI (reference sequence). Trimming cost V 0 bases and J 2 bases, with 35 bases left between them. This CDR3 is 24 amino acids long. Researchers built TCR beta libraries using quantitative 5'-RACE with molecular barcodes. TCRdb processed the 5' RACE reads anew with MiXCR; each CDR3 protein has one entry. This repertoire shows tens of thousands of distinct CDR3 sequences, 4.5% to 6% found once; its top ten account for about 12%. Source material: blood, either unsorted or a sorted T cell fraction (not recorded which). The TCR originated in a male donor with ankylosing spondylitis or in good health (not recorded which). The chain employs TRBV6-6 and TRBJ2-1; TRBD1 is a possible D gene (9 bases). This chain's CDR3 is CASSYSPLGPGQGPTSGTYNEQFF. In nucleotides, the CDR3 is TGTGCCAGCAGTTACTCGCCCCTTGGACCGGGACAGGGTCCTACTAGCGGCACCTACAATGAGCAGTTCTTC.